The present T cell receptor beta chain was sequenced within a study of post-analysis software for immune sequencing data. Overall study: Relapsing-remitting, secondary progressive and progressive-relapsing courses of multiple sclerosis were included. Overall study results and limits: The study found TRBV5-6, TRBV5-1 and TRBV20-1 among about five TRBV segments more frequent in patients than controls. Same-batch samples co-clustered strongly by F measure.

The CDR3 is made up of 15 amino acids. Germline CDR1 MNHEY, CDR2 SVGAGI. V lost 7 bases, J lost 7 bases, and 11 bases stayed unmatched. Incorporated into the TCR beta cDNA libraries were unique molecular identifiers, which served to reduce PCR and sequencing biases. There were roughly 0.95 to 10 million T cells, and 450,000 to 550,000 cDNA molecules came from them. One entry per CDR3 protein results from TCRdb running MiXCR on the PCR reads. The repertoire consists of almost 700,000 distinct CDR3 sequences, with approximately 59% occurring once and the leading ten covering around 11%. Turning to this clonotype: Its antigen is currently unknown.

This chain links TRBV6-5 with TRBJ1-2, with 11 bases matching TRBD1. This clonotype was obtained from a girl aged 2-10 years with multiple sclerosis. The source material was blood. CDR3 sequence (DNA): TGTGCCAGCACCGGGGGGGACAGGGGGTCAGTTGGCTACACCTTC. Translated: CASTGGDRGSVGYTF.